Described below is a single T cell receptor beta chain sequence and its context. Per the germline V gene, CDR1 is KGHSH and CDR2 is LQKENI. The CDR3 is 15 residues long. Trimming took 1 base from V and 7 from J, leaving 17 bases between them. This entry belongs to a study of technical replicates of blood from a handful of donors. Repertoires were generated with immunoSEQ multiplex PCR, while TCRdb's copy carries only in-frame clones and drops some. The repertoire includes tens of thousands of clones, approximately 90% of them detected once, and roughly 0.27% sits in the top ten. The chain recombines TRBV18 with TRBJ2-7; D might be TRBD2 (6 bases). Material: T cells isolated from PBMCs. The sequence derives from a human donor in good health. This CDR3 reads CASSPLPGVVGEQYF. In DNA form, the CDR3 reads TGTGCCAGCTCACCACTTCCGGGGGTCGTCGGGGAGCAGTACTTC.